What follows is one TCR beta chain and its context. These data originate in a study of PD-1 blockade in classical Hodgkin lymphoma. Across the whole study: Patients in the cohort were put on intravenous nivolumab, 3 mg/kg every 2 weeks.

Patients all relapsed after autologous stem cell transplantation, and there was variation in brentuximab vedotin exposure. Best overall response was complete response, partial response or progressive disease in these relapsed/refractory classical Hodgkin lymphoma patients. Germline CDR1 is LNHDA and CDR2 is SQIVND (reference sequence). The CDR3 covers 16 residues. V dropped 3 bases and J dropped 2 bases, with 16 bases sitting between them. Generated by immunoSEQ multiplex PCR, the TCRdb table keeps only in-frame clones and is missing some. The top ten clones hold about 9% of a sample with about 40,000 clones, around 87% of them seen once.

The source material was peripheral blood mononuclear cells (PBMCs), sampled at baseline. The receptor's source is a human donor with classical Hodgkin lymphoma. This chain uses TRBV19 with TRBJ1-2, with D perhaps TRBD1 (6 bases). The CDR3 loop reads CASSIYRDRPNYGYTF. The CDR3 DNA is TGTGCCAGTAGTATCTACAGGGACCGGCCCAACTATGGCTACACCTTC.